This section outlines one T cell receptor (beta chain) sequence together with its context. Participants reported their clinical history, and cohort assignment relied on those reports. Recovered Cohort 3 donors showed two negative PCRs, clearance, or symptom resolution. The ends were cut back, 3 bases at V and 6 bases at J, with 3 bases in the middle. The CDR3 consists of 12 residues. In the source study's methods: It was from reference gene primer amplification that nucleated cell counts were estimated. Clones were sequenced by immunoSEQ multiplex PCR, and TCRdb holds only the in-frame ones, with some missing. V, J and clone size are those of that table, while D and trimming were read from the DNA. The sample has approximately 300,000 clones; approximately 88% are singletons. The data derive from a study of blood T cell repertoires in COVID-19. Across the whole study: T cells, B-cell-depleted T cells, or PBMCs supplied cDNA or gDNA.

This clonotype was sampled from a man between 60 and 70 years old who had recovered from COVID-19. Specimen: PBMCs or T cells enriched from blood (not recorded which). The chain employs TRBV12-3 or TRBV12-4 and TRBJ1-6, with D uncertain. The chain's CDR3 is CASSFSNSPLHF. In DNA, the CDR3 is TGTGCCAGCAGTTTTAGTAATTCACCCCTCCACTTT.